Listed here are 5 T cell receptor beta chains from one sample, sequenced in a study of post-analysis software for immune sequencing data (dated by TCRdb to 2013 to 2016). Results the study describes overall, beyond this receptor: Patients showed significantly higher frequencies than controls for roughly five TRBV segments, among them TRBV5-6, TRBV5-1 and TRBV20-1.

Library preparation used PCR. This sample was sequenced with an Illumina HiSeq 2500. To reduce PCR and sequencing biases, unique molecular identifiers were incorporated into the TCR beta cDNA libraries. In-frame beta chains were kept once TCRdb had trimmed the public reads at Q25 with fastp and called clones with MiXCR. Every entry covers one CDR3 protein and lists the most common genes and DNA from its rows. This sample lists 450,000 or so distinct CDR3 sequences; around 40% were detected once. The ten largest clones represent about 12% of the sample. These receptors' antigens are unknown. The sequencing input was blood. These receptors were obtained from a girl aged 10 to 17 with multiple sclerosis.

Points on this clonotype: Likely a read error: the CDR3 ends without its conserved phenylalanine or tryptophan. J is TRBJ1-2 and V is TRBV29-1, with D possibly TRBD1 on 5 matching bases. CDR3 length: 13 residues. The germline CDR1 and CDR2 sequences are SQVTM and ANQGSEA. CDR3 bases: TGCAGCGTCGAAGAGGGGATTAACTATGGCTACACCTCC. This gives the protein CSVEEGINYGYTS.

This clonotype occurred once. This chain joins TRBV12-3 or TRBV12-4 and TRBJ1-4; no firm D call. V was clipped by 3 bases and J by 8 bases, with 7 bases between them. The CDR3 is 12 amino acids. This chain's CDR3 is CASSLITEKLFF. The CDR3 nucleotides are TGTGCCAGCAGTTTGATAACCGAAAAACTGTTTTTT.

This clonotype was seen a handful of times. V gene TRBV25-1 combines with J gene TRBJ2-3; the D is unclear. V shed 8 bases and J shed 4 bases, with 13 bases lying between them. The CDR3 covers 13 residues. From germline, CDR1 is MGHDK and CDR2 SYGVNS. This chain's CDR3 is CASLKWGSDTQYF. The CDR3 bases are TGTGCCAGCTTAAAGTGGGGATCAGATACGCAGTATTTT.

This clonotype was counted between two and nine times. A much larger clone differs by one base, so this may be a read error. The CDR3 nucleotides read TGTGCCATCAGTGTGCAGGGGGGAAGCAAGCAGTATTTT. Its translation is CAISVQGGSKQYF. The gene calls are TRBV10-3 and TRBJ2-3; maybe TRBD1 (7 bases). V shed 4 bases and J shed 11 bases, with 16 bases lying between them. The germline gives CDR1 ENHRY, CDR2 SYGVKD. The CDR3 sequence is 13 residues long.

This clonotype was seen a handful of times. V is TRBV6-1 and J is TRBJ2-5; D ambiguous. Trimming left V 1 base short and J 0 bases short, with 9 bases between. Germline CDR1 MNHNS, CDR2 SASEGT. This CDR3 is built from 15 residues. The CDR3 protein is CASSEGPANQETQYF. The CDR3 DNA reads TGTGCCAGCAGTGAAGGGCCCGCGAACCAAGAGACCCAGTACTTC.